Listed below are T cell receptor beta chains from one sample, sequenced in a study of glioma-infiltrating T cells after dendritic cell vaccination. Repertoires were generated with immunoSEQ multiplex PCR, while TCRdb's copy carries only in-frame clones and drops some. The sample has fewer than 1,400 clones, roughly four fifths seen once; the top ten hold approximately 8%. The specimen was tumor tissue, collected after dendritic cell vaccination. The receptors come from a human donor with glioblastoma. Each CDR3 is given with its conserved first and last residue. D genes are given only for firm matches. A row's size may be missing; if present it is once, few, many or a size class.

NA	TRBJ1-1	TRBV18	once	CASSPSGAENTEAFF	TGTGCCAGCTCACCATCGGGTGCGGAGAACACTGAAGCTTTCTTT
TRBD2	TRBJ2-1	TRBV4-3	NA	CASSPEGLAGALTRYNEQFF	TGCGCCAGCAGCCCAGAGGGGCTAGCGGGGGCCCTGACAAGATACAATGAGCAGTTCTTC
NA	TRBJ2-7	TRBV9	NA	CASSVVEWSGGFKYEQYF	TGTGCCAGCAGCGTAGTCGAGTGGTCTGGGGGCTTCAAGTACGAGCAGTACTTC
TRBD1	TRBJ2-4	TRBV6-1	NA	CASRPGQGAKNIQYF	TGTGCCAGCCGGCCGGGACAGGGGGCCAAAAACATTCAGTACTTC
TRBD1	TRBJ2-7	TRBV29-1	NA	CSVFRGYEQYF	TGCAGCGTCTTCAGGGGGTACGAGCAGTACTTC
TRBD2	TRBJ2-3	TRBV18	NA	CASSPPTSGDTDTQYF	TGTGCCAGCTCACCACCTACTAGCGGAGACACAGATACGCAGTATTTT
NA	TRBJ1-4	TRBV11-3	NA	CASSLGGQVEKLFF	TGTGCCAGCAGCTTAGGGGGCCAGGTGGAAAAACTGTTTTTT
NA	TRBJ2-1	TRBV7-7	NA	CASSLDSGANYNEQFF	TGTGCTAGCAGCTTAGACTCAGGGGCGAATTACAATGAGCAGTTCTTC
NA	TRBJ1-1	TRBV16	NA	CASSQSGGTEAFF	TGTGCCAGCAGCCAATCAGGCGGTACTGAAGCTTTCTTT
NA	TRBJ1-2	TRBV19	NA	CASSTRTDDYTF	TGTGCCAGTAGTACTCGGACAGACGACTACACCTTC
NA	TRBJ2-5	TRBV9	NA	CASSGTGTPLEAQYF	TGTGCCAGCAGCGGGACCGGGACTCCTCTCGAGGCCCAGTACTTC
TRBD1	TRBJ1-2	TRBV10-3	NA	CAISESVQGNPNYGYTF	TGTGCCATCAGTGAGTCGGTACAGGGGAACCCTAACTATGGCTACACCTTC
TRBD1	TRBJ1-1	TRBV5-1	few	CASSFGQGNTEAFF	TGCGCCAGCAGCTTCGGACAGGGTAACACTGAAGCTTTCTTT
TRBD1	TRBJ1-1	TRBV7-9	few	CASSSGTGGRPNTEAFF	TGTGCCAGCAGCTCAGGGACAGGGGGCCGACCGAACACTGAAGCTTTCTTT
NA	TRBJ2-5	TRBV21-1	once	CASSNASGQGEETQYF	TGTGCCAGCAGCAACGCTTCGGGACAGGGAGAAGAGACCCAGTACTTC
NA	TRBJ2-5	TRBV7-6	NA	CASSLVSRGETQYF	TGTGCCAGCAGCTTAGTTAGCCGAGGGGAGACCCAGTACTTC
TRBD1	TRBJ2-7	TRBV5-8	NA	CASTSAGQGTTYEQYF	TGTGCCAGCACCTCTGCGGGACAGGGCACAACCTACGAGCAGTACTTC
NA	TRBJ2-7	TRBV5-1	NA	CASSLGQPPYEQYF	TGCGCCAGCAGCTTAGGACAGCCTCCCTACGAGCAGTACTTC
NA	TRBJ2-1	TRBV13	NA	CASSPSSGEQFF	TGTGCCAGCAGCCCTTCTTCCGGGGAGCAGTTCTTC
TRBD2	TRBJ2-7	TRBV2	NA	CASRGLAEYGQYF	TGTGCCAGCAGGGGACTAGCGGAATACGGGCAGTACTTC
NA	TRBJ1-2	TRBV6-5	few	CASSYSPYPSGYGYTF	TGTGCCAGCAGTTACTCCCCGTACCCTTCGGGCTATGGCTACACCTTC
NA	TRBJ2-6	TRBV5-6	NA	CASSLTGTTGANVLTF	TGTGCCAGCAGCTTAACCGGGACAACTGGGGCCAACGTCCTGACTTTC
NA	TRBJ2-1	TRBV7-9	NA	CASRGDTNNEQFF	TGTGCCAGCAGAGGGGACACCAACAATGAGCAGTTCTTC
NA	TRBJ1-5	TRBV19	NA	CGSGNYGNQPQHF	TGTGGGTCAGGGAATTATGGCAATCAGCCCCAGCATTTT
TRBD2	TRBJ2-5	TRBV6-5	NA	CASSYGLAGQETQYF	TGTGCCAGCAGTTACGGGCTAGCGGGGCAAGAGACCCAGTACTTC
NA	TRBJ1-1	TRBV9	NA	CASSVGGQANTEAFF	TGTGCCAGCAGCGTAGGAGGTCAAGCGAACACTGAAGCTTTCTTT
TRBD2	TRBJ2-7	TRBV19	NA	CASINSGGPSYEQYF	TGTGCCAGTATAAATAGCGGGGGGCCCAGTTACGAGCAGTACTTC
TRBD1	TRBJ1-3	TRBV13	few	CASSLKGTGPGGNTIYF	TGTGCCAGCAGCTTAAAAGGGACAGGCCCCGGGGGGAACACCATATATTTT
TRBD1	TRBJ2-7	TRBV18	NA	CASSSPGQGSWEQYF	TGTGCCAGCTCATCCCCGGGACAGGGATCTTGGGAGCAGTACTTC
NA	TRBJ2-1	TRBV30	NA	CAWSVRGLTYNEQFF	TGTGCCTGGAGTGTGCGGGGGCTCACCTACAATGAGCAGTTCTTC
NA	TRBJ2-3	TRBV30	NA	CAWSLGRGVDTQYF	TGTGCCTGGAGTTTGGGCAGGGGAGTCGATACGCAGTATTTT
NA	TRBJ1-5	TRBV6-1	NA	CASSEQANSNQPQHF	TGTGCCAGCAGTGAGCAGGCAAATAGCAATCAGCCCCAGCATTTT
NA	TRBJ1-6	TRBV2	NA	CASSVELDSPLHF	TGTGCCAGCAGTGTGGAGTTAGATTCACCCCTCCACTTT
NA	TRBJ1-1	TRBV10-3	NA	CAISESPGGNTEAFF	TGTGCCATCAGTGAGTCCCCCGGGGGGAACACTGAAGCTTTCTTT
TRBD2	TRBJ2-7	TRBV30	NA	CAQGRGGDPEQYF	TGTGCCCAGGGGCGGGGGGGCGACCCCGAGCAGTACTTC
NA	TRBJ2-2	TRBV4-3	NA	CASSHHRPGSLAGELFF	TGCGCCAGCAGCCACCATCGACCGGGATCCCTCGCCGGGGAGCTGTTTTTT
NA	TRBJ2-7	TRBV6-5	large	CASSYGLQYEQYF	TGTGCCAGCAGTTACGGCCTCCAATACGAGCAGTACTTC
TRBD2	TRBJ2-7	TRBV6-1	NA	CASKRGLGSYEQYF	TGTGCCAGCAAGCGGGGCTTGGGAAGCTACGAGCAGTACTTC
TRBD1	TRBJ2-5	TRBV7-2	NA	CASSGWTGGETQYF	TGTGCCAGCAGCGGATGGACAGGGGGGGAGACCCAGTACTTC
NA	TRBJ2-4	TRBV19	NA	CASSTGQVGGVNIQYF	TGTGCCAGTAGTACGGGACAGGTGGGGGGGGTAAACATTCAGTACTTC
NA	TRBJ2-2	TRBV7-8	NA	CASSLVRNTGELFF	TGTGCCAGCAGCTTAGTCAGGAACACCGGGGAGCTGTTTTTT
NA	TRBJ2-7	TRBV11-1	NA	CASSPRAYEQYF	TGTGCCAGCAGCCCTCGAGCCTACGAGCAGTACTTC
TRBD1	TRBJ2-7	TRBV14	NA	CASSHRTGGEYEQYF	TGTGCCAGCAGCCACCGGACAGGGGGCGAGTACGAGCAGTACTTC
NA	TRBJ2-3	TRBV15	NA	CATSRDRARGASTDTQYF	TGTGCCACCAGCAGAGATCGGGCCCGGGGGGCTAGCACAGATACGCAGTATTTT
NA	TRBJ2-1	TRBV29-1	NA	CSVLDNIAGEQFF	TGCAGCGTCCTCGACAATATCGCGGGGGAGCAGTTCTTC
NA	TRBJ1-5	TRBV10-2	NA	CASSESGHRNQPQHF	TGCGCCAGCAGTGAGTCGGGACATCGAAATCAGCCCCAGCATTTT
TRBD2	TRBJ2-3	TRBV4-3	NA	CASSQDLAGGLADTQYF	TGCGCCAGCAGCCAAGATCTGGCGGGGGGGCTAGCAGATACGCAGTATTTT
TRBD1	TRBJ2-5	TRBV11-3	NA	CASSPGTGTGETQYF	TGTGCCAGCAGCCCGGGGACAGGGACCGGGGAGACCCAGTACTTC
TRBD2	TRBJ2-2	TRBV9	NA	CASSPSGTSGALNTGELFF	TGTGCCAGCAGCCCCTCCGGGACTAGCGGGGCTTTGAACACCGGGGAGCTGTTTTTT
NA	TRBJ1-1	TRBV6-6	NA	CASSYVGGNTEAFF	TGTGCCAGCAGTTACGTGGGGGGGAACACTGAAGCTTTCTTT